This T cell receptor beta chain was sequenced for a study of cytomegalovirus exposure and HLA in healthy donors. The overall study: HLA-typed donors were the source of 80 million to 90 million unique TCRs, which an early data release held.

In the case of this clone: Its antigen is not known.

The PCR used 60 Vbeta and 13 Jbeta primers. Repertoires were generated with immunoSEQ multiplex PCR, while TCRdb's copy carries only in-frame clones and drops some. The sample lists 120,000 or so clones; 80% were seen once. Study results and caveats: Sequencing probably produced one cluster of sequence variants that were highly shared. With further analysis later on, most CMV-associated TCR beta chains appeared HLA-restricted.

Source material: PBMCs. This receptor was identified in a man aged 25-45 years in good health and CMV-seropositive.

The CDR3 bases are TGCGCCAGCAGCGTAGGGGGCGCGGGTATTAATGAAAAACTGTTTTTT. It codes for CASSVGGAGINEKLFF. This sequence joins TRBV5-1 and TRBJ1-4, with 7 bases aligning to TRBD1. This CDR3 has 16 amino acids. Germline lookup yields CDR1 SGHRS and CDR2 YFSETQ. With V trimmed by 4 bases and J by 4 bases, 10 bases remained unmatched.